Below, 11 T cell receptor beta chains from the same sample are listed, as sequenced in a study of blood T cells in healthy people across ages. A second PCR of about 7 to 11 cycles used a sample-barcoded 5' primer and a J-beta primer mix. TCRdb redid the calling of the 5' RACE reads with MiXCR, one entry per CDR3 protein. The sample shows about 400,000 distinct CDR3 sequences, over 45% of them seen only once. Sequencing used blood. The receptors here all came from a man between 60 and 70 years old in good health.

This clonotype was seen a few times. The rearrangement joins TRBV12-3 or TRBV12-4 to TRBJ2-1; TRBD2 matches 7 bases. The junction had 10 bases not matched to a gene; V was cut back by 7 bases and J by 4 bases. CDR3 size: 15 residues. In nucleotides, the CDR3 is TGTGCCAGCACCACGGGGGGAGGGTCTTACAATGAGCAGTTCTTC. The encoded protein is CASTTGGGSYNEQFF.

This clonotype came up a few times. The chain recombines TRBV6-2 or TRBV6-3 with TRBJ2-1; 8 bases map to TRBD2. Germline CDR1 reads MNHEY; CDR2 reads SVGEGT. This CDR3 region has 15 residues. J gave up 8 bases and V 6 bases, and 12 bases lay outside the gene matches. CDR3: CASRETGTRVYEQFF. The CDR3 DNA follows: TGTGCCAGCAGAGAGACCGGGACTAGAGTATATGAGCAGTTCTTC.

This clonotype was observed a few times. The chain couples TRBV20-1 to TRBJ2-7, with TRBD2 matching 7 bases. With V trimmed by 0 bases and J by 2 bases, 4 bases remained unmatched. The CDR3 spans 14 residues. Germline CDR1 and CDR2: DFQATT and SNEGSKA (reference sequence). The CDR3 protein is CSAREGGLAYEQYF. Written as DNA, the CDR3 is TGCAGTGCTAGAGAGGGGGGGTTGGCCTACGAGCAGTACTTC.

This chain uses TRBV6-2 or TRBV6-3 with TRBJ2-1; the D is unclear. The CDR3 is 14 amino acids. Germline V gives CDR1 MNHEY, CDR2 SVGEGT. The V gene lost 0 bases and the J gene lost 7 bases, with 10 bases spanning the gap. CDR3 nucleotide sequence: TGTGCCAGCAGTTACTCGTTTCGAGCTAATGAGCAGTTCTTC. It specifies CASSYSFRANEQFF.

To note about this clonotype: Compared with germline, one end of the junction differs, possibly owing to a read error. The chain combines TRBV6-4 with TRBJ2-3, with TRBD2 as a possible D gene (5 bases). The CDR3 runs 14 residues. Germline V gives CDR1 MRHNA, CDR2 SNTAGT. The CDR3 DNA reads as TGTGTCAGCAGTGACGGGCTAGAGGGAGATACGCAGTATTTT. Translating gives CVSSDGLEGDTQYF.

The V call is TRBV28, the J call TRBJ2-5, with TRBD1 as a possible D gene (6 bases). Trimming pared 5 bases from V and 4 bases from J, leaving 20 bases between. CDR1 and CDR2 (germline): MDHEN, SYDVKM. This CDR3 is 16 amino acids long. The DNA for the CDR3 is TGTGCCAGCAGTCCGCGAGGGACACCCACGGGAGAGACCCAGTACTTC. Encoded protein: CASSPRGTPTGETQYF.

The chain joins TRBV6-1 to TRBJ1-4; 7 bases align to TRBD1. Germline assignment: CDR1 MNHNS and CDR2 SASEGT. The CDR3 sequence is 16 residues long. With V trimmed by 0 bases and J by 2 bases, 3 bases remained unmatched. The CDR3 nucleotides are TGTGCCAGCAGTGAAGCGGGGACAGTTACTAATGAAAAACTGTTTTTT. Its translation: CASSEAGTVTNEKLFF.

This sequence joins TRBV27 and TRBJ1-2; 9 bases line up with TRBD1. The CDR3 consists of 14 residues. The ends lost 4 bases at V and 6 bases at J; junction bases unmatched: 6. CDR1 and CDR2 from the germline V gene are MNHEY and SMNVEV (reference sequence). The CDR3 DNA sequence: TGTGCCAGCAGTTCACAGGGGGCATATCATGGCTACACCTTC. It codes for CASSSQGAYHGYTF.

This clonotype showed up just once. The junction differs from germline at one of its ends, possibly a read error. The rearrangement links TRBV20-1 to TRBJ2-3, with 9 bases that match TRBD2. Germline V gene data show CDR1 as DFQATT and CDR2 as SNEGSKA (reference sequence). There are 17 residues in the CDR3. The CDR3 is CSARDPFGGTSTATQYF. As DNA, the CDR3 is TGCAGCGCTAGAGATCCCTTTGGAGGGACTAGCACAGCTACGCAGTATTTT.

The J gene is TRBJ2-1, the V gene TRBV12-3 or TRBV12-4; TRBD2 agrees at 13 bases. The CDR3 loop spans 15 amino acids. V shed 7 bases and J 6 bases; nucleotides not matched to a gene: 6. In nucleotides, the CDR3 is TGTGCCAGCAATCTTGGGACTAGCGGGACCAATGAGCAGTTCTTC. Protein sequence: CASNLGTSGTNEQFF.

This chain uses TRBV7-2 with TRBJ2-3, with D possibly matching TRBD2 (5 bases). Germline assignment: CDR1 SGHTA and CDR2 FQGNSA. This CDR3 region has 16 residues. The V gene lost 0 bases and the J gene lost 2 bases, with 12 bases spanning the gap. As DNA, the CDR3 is TGTGCCAGCAGCTTAGCTAGCGATTCTTTCACAGATACGCAGTATTTT. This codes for CASSLASDSFTDTQYF. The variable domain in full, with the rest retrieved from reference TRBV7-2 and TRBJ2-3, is GAGVSQSPSNKVTEKGKDVELRCDPISGHTALYWYRQSLGQGLEFLIYFQGNSAPDKSGLPSDRFSAERTGGSVSTLTIQRTQQEDSAVYLCASSLASDSFTDTQYFGPGTRLTVL.